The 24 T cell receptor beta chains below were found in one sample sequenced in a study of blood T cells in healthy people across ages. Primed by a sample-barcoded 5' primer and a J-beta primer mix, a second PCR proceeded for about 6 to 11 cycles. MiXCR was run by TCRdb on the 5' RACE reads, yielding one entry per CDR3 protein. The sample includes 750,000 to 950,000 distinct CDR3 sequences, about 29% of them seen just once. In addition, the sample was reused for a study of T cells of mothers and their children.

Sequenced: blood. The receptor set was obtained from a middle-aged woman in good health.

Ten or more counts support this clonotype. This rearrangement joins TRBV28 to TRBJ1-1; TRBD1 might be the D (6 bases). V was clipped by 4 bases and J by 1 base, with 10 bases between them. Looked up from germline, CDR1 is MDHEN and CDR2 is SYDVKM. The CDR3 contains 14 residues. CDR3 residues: CASSSTGANTEAFF. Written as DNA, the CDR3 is TGTGCCAGCAGTTCTACGGGGGCGAACACTGAAGCTTTCTTT.

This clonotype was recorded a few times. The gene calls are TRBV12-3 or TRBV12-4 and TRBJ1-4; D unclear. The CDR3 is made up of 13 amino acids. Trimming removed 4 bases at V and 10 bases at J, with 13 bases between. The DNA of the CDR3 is TGTGCCAGCAGTTCGACGACCGGCGGAAAACTGTTTTTT. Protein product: CASSSTTGGKLFF.

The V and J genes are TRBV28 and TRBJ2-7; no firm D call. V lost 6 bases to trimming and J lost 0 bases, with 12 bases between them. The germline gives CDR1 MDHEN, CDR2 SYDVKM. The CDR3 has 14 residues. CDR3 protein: CASSPHTISYEQYF. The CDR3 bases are TGTGCCAGCAGCCCTCACACGATCTCCTACGAGCAGTACTTC.

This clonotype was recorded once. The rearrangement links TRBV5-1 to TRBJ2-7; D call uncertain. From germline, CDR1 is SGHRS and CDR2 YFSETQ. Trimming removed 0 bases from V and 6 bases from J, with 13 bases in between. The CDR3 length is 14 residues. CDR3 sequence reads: CASSLEQTPAEQYF. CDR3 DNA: TGCGCCAGCAGCTTGGAACAGACCCCTGCCGAGCAGTACTTC.

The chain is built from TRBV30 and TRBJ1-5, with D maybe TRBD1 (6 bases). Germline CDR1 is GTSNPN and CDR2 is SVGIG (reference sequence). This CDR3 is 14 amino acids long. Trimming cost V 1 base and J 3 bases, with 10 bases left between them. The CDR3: CAWSEGGYNQPQHF. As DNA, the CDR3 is TGTGCCTGGAGTGAAGGGGGTTACAATCAGCCCCAGCATTTT.

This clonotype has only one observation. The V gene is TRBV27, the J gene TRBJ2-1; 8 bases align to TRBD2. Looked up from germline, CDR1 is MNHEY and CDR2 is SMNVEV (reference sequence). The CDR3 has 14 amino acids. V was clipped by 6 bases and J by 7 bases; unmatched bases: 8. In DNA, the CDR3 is TGTGCCAGCAGCTCGGGGGGGCCGGGGAATGAGCAGTTCTTC. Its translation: CASSSGGPGNEQFF.

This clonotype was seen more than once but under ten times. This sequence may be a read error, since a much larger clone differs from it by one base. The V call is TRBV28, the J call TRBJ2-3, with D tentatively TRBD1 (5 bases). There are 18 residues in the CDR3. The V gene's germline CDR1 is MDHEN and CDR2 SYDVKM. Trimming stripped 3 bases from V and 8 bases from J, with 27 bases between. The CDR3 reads CASSFPQTAENRQGTQYF. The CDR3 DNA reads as TGTGCCAGCAGTTTCCCACAGACAGCAGAGAACCGGCAGGGTACGCAGTATTTT.

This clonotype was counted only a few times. DNA for the CDR3: TGTGCCAGCAGCCAAGGCCAGGATCAGCCCCAGCATTTT. Translated, it gives CASSQGQDQPQHF. This chain connects TRBV7-2 to TRBJ1-5; unclear D gene. Germline CDR1 is SGHTA and CDR2 is FQGNSA. V was trimmed by 5 bases and J by 5 bases, leaving 10 bases between them. This CDR3 is built from 13 residues.

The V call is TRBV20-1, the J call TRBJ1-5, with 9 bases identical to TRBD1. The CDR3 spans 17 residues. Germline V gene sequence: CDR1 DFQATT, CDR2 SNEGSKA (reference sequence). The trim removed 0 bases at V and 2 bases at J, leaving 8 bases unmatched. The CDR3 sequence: CSARDADRGGGNQPQHF. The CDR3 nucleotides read TGCAGTGCTAGAGATGCGGACAGGGGAGGAGGCAATCAGCCCCAGCATTTT.

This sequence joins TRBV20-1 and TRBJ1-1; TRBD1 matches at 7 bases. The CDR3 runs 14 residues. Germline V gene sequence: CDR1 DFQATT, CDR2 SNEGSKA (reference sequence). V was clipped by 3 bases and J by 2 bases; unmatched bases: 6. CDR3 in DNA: TGCAGTGCTAGGGTGACAGGGTCCAACACTGAAGCTTTCTTT. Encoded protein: CSARVTGSNTEAFF.

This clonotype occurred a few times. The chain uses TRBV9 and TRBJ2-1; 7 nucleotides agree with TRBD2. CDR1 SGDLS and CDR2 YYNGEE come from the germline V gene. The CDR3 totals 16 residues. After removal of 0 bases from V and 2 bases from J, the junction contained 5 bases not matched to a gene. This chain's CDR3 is CASSVDHAGAYNEQFF. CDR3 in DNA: TGTGCCAGCAGCGTAGATCACGCGGGGGCCTACAATGAGCAGTTCTTC.

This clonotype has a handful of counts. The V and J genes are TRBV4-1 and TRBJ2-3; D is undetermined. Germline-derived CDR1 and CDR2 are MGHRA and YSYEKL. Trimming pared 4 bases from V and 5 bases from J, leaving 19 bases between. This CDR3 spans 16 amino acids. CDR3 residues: CASSPQEFHPRDTQYF. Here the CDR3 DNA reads TGCGCCAGCAGCCCTCAGGAGTTCCATCCCCGAGATACGCAGTATTTT.

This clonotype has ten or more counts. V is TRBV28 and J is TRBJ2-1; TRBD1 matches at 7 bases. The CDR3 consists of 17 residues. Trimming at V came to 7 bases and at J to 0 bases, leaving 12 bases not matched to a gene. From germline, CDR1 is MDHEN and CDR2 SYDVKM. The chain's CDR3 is CASTSGGQLNSYNEQFF. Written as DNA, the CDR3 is TGTGCCAGCACCTCAGGGGGACAGCTAAACTCCTACAATGAGCAGTTCTTC.

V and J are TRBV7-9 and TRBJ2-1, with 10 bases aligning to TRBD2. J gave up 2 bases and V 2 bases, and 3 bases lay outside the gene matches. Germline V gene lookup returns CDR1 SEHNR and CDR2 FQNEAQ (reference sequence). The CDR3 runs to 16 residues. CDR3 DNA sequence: TGTGCCAGCAGCTTACTCAGCGGGGGGGCCTACAATGAGCAGTTCTTC. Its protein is CASSLLSGGAYNEQFF.

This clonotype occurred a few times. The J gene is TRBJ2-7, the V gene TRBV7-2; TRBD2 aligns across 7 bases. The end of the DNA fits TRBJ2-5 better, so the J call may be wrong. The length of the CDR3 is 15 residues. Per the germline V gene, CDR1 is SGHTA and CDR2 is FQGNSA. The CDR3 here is CAASWGGGRAETQYF. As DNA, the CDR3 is TGTGCAGCCTCTTGGGGGGGAGGCCGCGCTGAGACCCAGTACTTC.

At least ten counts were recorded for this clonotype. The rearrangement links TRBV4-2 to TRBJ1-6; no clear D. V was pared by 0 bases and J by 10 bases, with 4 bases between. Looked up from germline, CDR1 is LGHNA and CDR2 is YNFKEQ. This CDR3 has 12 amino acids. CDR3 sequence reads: CASSQEESPLHF. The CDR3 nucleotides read TGTGCCAGCAGCCAAGAAGAATCACCCCTCCACTTT.

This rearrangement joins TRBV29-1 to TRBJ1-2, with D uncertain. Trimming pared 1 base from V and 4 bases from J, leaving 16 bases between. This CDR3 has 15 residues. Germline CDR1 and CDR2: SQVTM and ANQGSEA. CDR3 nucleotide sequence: TGCAGCGTTGAAGCCCCGACTGTTACACGCTATGGCTACACCTTC. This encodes CSVEAPTVTRYGYTF.

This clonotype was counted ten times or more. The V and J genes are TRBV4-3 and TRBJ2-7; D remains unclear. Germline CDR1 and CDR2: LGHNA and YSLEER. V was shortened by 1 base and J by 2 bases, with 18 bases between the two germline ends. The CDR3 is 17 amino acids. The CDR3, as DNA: TGCGCCAGCAGCCAAGTAGCTTCCCGACGGATTCCCTACGAGCAGTACTTC. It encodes CASSQVASRRIPYEQYF.

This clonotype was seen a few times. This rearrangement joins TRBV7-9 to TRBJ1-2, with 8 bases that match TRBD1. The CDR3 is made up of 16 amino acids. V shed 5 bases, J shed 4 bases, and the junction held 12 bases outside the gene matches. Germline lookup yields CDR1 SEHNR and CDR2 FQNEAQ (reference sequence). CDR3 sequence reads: CASSTDRVSAGYGYTF. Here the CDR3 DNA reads TGTGCCAGCAGCACGGACAGGGTTTCGGCAGGCTATGGCTACACCTTC.

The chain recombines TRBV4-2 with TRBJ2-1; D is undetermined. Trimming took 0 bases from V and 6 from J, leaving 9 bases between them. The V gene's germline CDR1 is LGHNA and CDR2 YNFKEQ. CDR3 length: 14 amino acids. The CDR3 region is CASSQDRWGNEQFF. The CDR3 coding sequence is TGTGCCAGCAGCCAAGATAGGTGGGGCAATGAGCAGTTCTTC.

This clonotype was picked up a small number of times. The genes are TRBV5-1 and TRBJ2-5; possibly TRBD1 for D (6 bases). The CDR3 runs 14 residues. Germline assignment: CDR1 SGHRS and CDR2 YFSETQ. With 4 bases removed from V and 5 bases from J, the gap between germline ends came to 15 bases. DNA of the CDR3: TGCGCCAGCAGCCCCCAACAGGGTTCGGAGACCCAGTACTTC. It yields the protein CASSPQQGSETQYF.

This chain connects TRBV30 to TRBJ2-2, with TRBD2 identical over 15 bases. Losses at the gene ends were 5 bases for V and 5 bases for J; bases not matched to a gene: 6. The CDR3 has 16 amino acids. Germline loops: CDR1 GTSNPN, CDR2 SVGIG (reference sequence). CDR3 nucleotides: TGTGCCTGGGGACTAGCGGGAGGGCCTCGGACCGGGGAGCTGTTTTTT. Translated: CAWGLAGGPRTGELFF.

CDR3 in DNA: TGTGCCAGCAGCTTGAACAACCCATGGGGAGGCTACACCTTC. Protein sequence: CASSLNNPWGGYTF. This rearrangement joins TRBV7-9 to TRBJ1-2, with unresolved D. Trimming shortened V by 3 bases and J by 8 bases, and 16 bases separated the two germline ends. This CDR3 is 14 amino acids long. In germline, CDR1 is SEHNR, CDR2 FQNEAQ (reference sequence).

CDR3 sequence (DNA): TGTGCCAGCAGCCGTGGGACGGTTGCAACTAATGAAAAACTGTTTTTT. Translating gives CASSRGTVATNEKLFF. The rearrangement links TRBV7-2 to TRBJ1-4; D might be TRBD1 (5 bases). The CDR3 covers 16 residues. CDR1 and CDR2 from the germline V gene are SGHTA and FQGNSA. Trimming removed 5 bases from V and 0 bases from J, with 13 bases in between. The whole variable domain, remainder taken from reference TRBV7-2 and TRBJ1-4, is GAGVSQSPSNKVTEKGKDVELRCDPISGHTALYWYRQSLGQGLEFLIYFQGNSAPDKSGLPSDRFSAERTGGSVSTLTIQRTQQEDSAVYLCASSRGTVATNEKLFFGSGTQLSVL.